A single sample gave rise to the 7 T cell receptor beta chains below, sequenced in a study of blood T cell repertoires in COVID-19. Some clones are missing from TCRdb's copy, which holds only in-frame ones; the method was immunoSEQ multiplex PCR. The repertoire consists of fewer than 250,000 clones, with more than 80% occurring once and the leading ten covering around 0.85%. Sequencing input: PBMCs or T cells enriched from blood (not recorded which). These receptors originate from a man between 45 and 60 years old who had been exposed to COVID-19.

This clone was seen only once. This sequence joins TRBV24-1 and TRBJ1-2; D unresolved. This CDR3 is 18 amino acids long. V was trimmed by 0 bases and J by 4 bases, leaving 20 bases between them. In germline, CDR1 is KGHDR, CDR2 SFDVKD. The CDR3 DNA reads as TGTGCCACCAGTGATTTGAGTAATCACGACAAAACTCGCTATGGCTACACCTTC. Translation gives CATSDLSNHDKTRYGYTF.

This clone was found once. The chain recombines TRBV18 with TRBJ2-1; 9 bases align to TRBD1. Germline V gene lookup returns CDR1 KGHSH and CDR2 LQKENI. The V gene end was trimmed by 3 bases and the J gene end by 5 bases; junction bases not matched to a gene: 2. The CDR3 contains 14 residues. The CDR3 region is CASSPGTGNNEQFF. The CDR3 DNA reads TGTGCCAGCTCACCCGGGACAGGGAACAATGAGCAGTTCTTC.

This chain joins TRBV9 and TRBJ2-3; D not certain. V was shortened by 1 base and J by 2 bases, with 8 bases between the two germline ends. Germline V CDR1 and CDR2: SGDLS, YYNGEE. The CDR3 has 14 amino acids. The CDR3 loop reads CASSVSQITDTQYF. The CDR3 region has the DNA TGTGCCAGCAGCGTATCACAGATCACAGATACGCAGTATTTT.

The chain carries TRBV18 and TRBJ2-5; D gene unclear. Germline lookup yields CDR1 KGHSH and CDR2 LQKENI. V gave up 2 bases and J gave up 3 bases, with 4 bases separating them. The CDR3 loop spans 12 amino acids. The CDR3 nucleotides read TGTGCCAGCTCACCAGTCGAAGAGACCCAGTACTTC. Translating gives CASSPVEETQYF.

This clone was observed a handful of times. This CDR3 is CASTLKTGVNYGYTF. In DNA, the CDR3 is TGTGCCAGCACCCTAAAGACAGGAGTTAACTATGGCTACACCTTC. The J gene is TRBJ1-2, the V gene TRBV6-5; tentative D call: TRBD1 (6 bases). Trimming removed 7 bases at V and 1 base at J, with 16 bases between. Germline CDR1 and CDR2: MNHEY and SVGAGI. There are 15 residues in the CDR3.

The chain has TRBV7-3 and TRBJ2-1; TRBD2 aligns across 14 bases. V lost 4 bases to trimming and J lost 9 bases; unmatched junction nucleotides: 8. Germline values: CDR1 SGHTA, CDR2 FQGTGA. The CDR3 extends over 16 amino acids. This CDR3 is CASSSEGLAGVGEQFF. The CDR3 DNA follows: TGTGCCAGCAGCTCTGAGGGACTAGCGGGGGTCGGTGAGCAGTTCTTC. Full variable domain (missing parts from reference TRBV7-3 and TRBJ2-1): GAGVSQTPSNKVTEKGKYVELRCDPISGHTALYWYRQSLGQGPEFLIYFQGTGAADDSGLPNDRFFAVRPEGSVSTLKIQRTERGDSAVYLCASSSEGLAGVGEQFFGPGTRLTVL.

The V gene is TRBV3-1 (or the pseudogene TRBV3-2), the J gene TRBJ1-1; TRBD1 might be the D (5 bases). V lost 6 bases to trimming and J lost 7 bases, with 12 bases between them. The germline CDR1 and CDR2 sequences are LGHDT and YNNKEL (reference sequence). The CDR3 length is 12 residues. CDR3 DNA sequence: TGTGCCAGCAGTTATTATCAGGGTGAAGCTTTCTTT. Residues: CASSYYQGEAFF.